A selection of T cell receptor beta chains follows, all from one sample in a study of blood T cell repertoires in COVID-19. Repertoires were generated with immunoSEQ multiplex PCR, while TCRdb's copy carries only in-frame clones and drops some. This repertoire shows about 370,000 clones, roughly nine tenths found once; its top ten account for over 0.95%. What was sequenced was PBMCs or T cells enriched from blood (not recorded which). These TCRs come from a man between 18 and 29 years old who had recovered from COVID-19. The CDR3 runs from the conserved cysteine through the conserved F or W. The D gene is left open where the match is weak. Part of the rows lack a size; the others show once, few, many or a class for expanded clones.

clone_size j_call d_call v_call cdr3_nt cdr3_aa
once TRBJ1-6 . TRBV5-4 TGTGCCAGCAGCTTGTCGAAGCTGAATTCACCCCTCCACTTT CASSLSKLNSPLHF
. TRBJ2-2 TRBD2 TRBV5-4 TGTGCCAGCAGCTCCGGGACTAGCGGGAGGACTACCGGGGAGCTGTTTTTT CASSSGTSGRTTGELFF
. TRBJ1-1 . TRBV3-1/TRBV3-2 TGTGCCAGCAGCCAGACAGGTTTTACCGAAGCTTTCTTT CASSQTGFTEAFF
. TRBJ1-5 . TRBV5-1 TGCGCCAGCAGCCCCACAGGCTTAGACCAGCCCCAGCATTTT CASSPTGLDQPQHF
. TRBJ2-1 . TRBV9 TGTGCCAGCAGCGTAGGCAGGGGTGGTAGTTACAATGAGCAGTTCTTC CASSVGRGGSYNEQFF
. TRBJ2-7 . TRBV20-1 TGCAGTGGGGCGAGCTCCTACGAGCAGTACTTC CSGASSYEQYF
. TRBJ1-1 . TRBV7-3 TGTGCCAGCAGCTTAACCCCGGCCTGGGGGGGACTTTACACTGAAGCTTTCTTT CASSLTPAWGGLYTEAFF
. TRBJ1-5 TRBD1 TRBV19 TGTGCCAGTAGTACAACAGGGGGTGTTGGTCAGCCCCAGCATTTT CASSTTGGVGQPQHF
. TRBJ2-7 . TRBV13 TGTGCCAGCAGTCAATATCCCACCGGGGTTGGGTACGAGCAGTACTTC CASSQYPTGVGYEQYF
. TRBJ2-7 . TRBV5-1 TGCGCCAGCAGCTTGGTAAGTCGGGGGACCTTGGAGCAGTACTTC CASSLVSRGTLEQYF
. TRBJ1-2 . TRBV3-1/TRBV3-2 TGTGCCAGCAGCCAAGGAGCATGGGGGCCTAACTATGGCTACACCTTC CASSQGAWGPNYGYTF
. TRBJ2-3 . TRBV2 TGTGCCAGCACTCCTGGGGCCAATCCGGGAGATACGCAGTATTTT CASTPGANPGDTQYF
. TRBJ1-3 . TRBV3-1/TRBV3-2 TGTGCCAGCAGCCAAGATATCCCCGAGGTGCCGAACCCGTTAACCACGAGAAACACCATATATTTT CASSQDIPEVPNPLTTRNTIYF
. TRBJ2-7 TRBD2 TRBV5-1 TGCGCCAGCAGCCCCAAGAGCGGGACGAGCTCCTACGAGCAGTACTTC CASSPKSGTSSYEQYF
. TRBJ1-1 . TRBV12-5 TGTGCTAGTGCCGGGGGGGGGATGAACACTGAAGCTTTCTTT CASAGGGMNTEAFF
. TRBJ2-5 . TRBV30 TGTGCCTGGAGTGTATTAATGGGGGCGGGAGAGACCCAGTACTTC CAWSVLMGAGETQYF
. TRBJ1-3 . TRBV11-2 TGTGCCAGCAGCTTAATGGCAAACACCATATATTTT CASSLMANTIYF
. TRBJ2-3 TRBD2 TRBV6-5 TGTGCCAGCAGGGCTAGCGGGGTGAGCACAGATACGCAGTATTTT CASRASGVSTDTQYF
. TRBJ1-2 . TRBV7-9 TGTGCCAGCAGCCCGGACACCCGCCGGGGCTACACCTTC CASSPDTRRGYTF
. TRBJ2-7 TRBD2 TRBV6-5 TGTGCCAGCAGTTACTCAACTAGCGGGAGTTTATACGAGCAGTACTTC CASSYSTSGSLYEQYF
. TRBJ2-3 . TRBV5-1 TGCGCCAGCAGCGGACCGGAGGGGGATACGCAGTATTTT CASSGPEGDTQYF
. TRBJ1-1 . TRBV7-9 TGTGCCAGCAGCGAGTCGGGGTACGCGGACACTGAAGCTTTCTTT CASSESGYADTEAFF
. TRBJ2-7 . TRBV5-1 TGCGCCAGCAGCTTTGCACGACAGGATTACTACGAGCAGTACTTC CASSFARQDYYEQYF
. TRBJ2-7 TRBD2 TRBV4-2 TGTGCCAGCAGCCAAGATCTAGCGGGTGTTTCCTACGAGCAGTACTTC CASSQDLAGVSYEQYF
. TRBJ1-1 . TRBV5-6 TGTGCCAGCAGCTTCAGAAGGAACACTGAAGCTTTCTTT CASSFRRNTEAFF
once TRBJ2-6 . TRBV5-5 TGTGCCAGCAGCTTGGCAAACTCTGGGGCCAACGTCCTGACTTTC CASSLANSGANVLTF
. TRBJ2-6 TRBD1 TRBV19 TGTGCCAGTAGTATGACAGGGACCGGGGCCAACGTCCTGACTTTC CASSMTGTGANVLTF
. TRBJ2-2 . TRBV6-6 TGTGCCAGCACCCTACTTTCCAACACCGGGGAGCTGTTTTTT CASTLLSNTGELFF
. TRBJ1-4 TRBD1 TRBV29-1 TGCAGCGTTGCGACAGGGGGCCGGGAAAAACTGTTTTTT CSVATGGREKLFF
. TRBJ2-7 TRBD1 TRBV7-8 TGTGCCAGCAGCTTAAAGGGGACAGATTACGAGCAGTACTTC CASSLKGTDYEQYF
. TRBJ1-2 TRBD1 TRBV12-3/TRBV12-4 TGTGCCAGCAGTAAGGACAGGTGGGGCTACACCTTC CASSKDRWGYTF
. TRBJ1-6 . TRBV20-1 TGCAGTGCTACTGAGAACGGACAGCTCAATTCACCCCTCCACTTT CSATENGQLNSPLHF
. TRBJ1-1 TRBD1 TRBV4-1 TGCGCCAGCAGCCAAGAAAGACAGGGGACTGAAGCTTTCTTT CASSQERQGTEAFF
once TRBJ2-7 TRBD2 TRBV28 TGTGCCAGCCGGGGGAGGGTTTGGGACGAGCAGTACTTC CASRGRVWDEQYF
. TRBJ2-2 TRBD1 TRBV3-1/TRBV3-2 TGTGCCAGCAGCCAAGTTTGGACAGGGGGATTGGCCGGGGAGCTGTTTTTT CASSQVWTGGLAGELFF
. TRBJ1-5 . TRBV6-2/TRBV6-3 TGTGCCAGCAGTTACTATACAGGGTCCAATCAGCCCCAGCATTTT CASSYYTGSNQPQHF
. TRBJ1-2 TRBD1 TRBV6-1 TGTGCCAGCAGTGAAGAGGGGGCTGGCTATGGCTACACCTTC CASSEEGAGYGYTF
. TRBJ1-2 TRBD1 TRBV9 TGTGCCAGCAGCGCCGGTGGACAGGGGGTTAACTATGGCTACACCTTC CASSAGGQGVNYGYTF
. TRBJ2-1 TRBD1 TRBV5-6 TGTGCCAGCAGCCCCGACAGGGGAGCCAACAATGAGCAGTTCTTC CASSPDRGANNEQFF
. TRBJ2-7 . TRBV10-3 TGTGCCATCAGTGAACGCCGGGAGCCCCTCACGATCGAGCAGTACTTC CAISERREPLTIEQYF
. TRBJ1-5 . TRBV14 TGTGCCAGCAGTCCGGGTCGGCCACCCAATCAGCCCCAGCATTTT CASSPGRPPNQPQHF
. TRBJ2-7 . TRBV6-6 TGTGCCAGTACTAAGAACGAGGGCTCCTACGAGCAGTACTTC CASTKNEGSYEQYF
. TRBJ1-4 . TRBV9 TGTGCCAGCAGCGCGTCCGGGATCGATGAAAAACTGTTTTTT CASSASGIDEKLFF
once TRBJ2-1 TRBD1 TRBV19 TGTGCCAGTAGGACAGGGCTTTCCTACAATGAGCAGTTCTTC CASRTGLSYNEQFF
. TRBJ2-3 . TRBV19 TGTGCCAGCCGACTAGTGCTTGGCACAGATACGCAGTATTTT CASRLVLGTDTQYF
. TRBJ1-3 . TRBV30 TGTGCCCGAGAAGGGGTAAACACCATATATTTT CAREGVNTIYF
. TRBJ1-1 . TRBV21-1 TGTGCCAGCGGGACAGGGAAAGACGACACTGAAGCTTTCTTT CASGTGKDDTEAFF
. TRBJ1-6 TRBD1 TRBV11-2 TGTGCCAGCAGCTTCGGGTTGCGGGACAGGAAGCTCCCAAATTCACCCCTCCACTTT CASSFGLRDRKLPNSPLHF
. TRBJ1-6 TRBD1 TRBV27 TGTGCCAGCAGGAGACAGGGGGGCAGAGCACCCCTCCACTTT CASRRQGGRAPLHF
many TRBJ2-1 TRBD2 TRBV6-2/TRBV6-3 TGTGCCAGCAGTTGGACTAGCGGGAGTTACAATGAGCAGTTCTTC CASSWTSGSYNEQFF
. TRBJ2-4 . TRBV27 TGTGCCAGCAGTTCCCGGACAGCCAGTTTCAAAAACATTCAGTACTTC CASSSRTASFKNIQYF
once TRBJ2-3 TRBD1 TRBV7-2 TGTGCCAGCAGCTCGCCGGGACAGGGTTTAGATACGCAGTATTTT CASSSPGQGLDTQYF
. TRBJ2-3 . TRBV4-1 TGCGCCAGCAGCCAAGATATTGGGGCTAGAGATACGCAGTATTTT CASSQDIGARDTQYF